Each of the 5 T cell receptor beta chains below was sequenced from the same sample in a study of blood T cell repertoires in COVID-19. Measured with immunoSEQ multiplex PCR; TCRdb has only the in-frame clones, and not every one. Of some 110,000 clones listed, roughly 83% were seen once; the top ten hold about 5.4%. The specimen was peripheral blood. These receptors all stem from a human donor in a cohort sampled during active COVID-19.

The V and J genes are TRBV6-2 or TRBV6-3 and TRBJ2-7, with TRBD1 as a possible D gene (6 bases). There are 15 residues in the CDR3. V was clipped by 2 bases and J by 1 base, with 12 bases between them. Germline V gives CDR1 MNHEY, CDR2 SVGEGT. The DNA for the CDR3 is TGTGCCAGCAGTTACAACAGGGCAAATTCCTACGAGCAGTACTTC. Translation gives CASSYNRANSYEQYF.

The chain couples TRBV19 to TRBJ2-4, with 10 positions matching TRBD2. The trim removed 5 bases at V and 0 bases at J, leaving 10 bases unmatched. This CDR3 is 18 amino acids long. Germline CDR1 and CDR2: LNHDA and SQIVND (reference sequence). CDR3: CASSGLGLAALAKNIQYF. As DNA, the CDR3 is TGTGCCAGTAGTGGGCTAGGACTAGCGGCGCTAGCCAAAAACATTCAGTACTTC.

This clone has a single count. The rearrangement uses TRBV18 and TRBJ2-2, with TRBD1 identical over 8 bases. The V and J ends lost 6 bases and 9 bases, in that order; junction bases with no gene match: 12. This CDR3 is 15 amino acids long. The germline V gene has CDR1 KGHSH and CDR2 LQKENI. The CDR3 sequence is CASSPGTGLIRELFF. The CDR3, as DNA: TGTGCCAGCTCCCCCGGGACAGGTCTAATCCGGGAGCTGTTTTTT.

This clone was detected a few times. J is TRBJ2-3 and V is TRBV5-1; D might be TRBD2 (6 bases). With 0 bases removed from V and 6 bases from J, the gap between germline ends came to 11 bases. Germline V gene lookup returns CDR1 SGHRS and CDR2 YFSETQ. The CDR3 runs to 14 residues. The CDR3 nucleotides are TGCGCCAGCAGCTTGGGCGGGAATAGCGATACGCAGTATTTT. It yields the protein CASSLGGNSDTQYF.

V and J are TRBV5-4 and TRBJ2-5; 8 bases agree with TRBD2. J lost 5 bases, V lost 4 bases, and 7 bases had no gene match. The CDR3 length is 14 residues. The V gene's germline CDR1 is SGHNT and CDR2 YYREEE (reference sequence). The chain's CDR3 is CASSPGTSYETQYF. The CDR3 bases are TGTGCCAGCAGCCCCGGGACTAGTTACGAGACCCAGTACTTC.